Each of the 17 T cell receptor beta chains below was sequenced from the same sample in a study of CD4 T cells in relation to SARS-CoV-2 and coronaviruses. CD4+ T cells from unexposed donors were obtained before the COVID-19 pandemic (2011-2018). Isolation of CD4+ T cells took place after less than 13 days in culture. Their antigens are not known. Method: immunoSEQ multiplex PCR; TCRdb's copy keeps in-frame clones and lacks some. The table has 20,000 to 25,000 clones, 74% seen once. The sequenced material came from CD4+ T cells from PBMCs, cultured in vitro. These TCRs come from a human donor in good health.

This rearrangement joins TRBV5-6 to TRBJ2-7; TRBD2 is a possible D gene (6 bases). Germline V gives CDR1 SGHDT, CDR2 YYEEEE. Trimming pared 1 base from V and 2 bases from J, leaving 10 bases between. The CDR3 is 14 amino acids. CDR3 sequence (DNA): TGTGCCAGCAGCTTGACTAGCTACCCCTACGAGCAGTACTTC. This gives the protein CASSLTSYPYEQYF.

V gene TRBV3-1 (or the pseudogene TRBV3-2) combines with J gene TRBJ1-6; TRBD1 aligns across 8 bases. The germline V gene encodes CDR1 LGHDT and CDR2 YNNKEL (reference sequence). This CDR3 has 14 residues. V was pared by 4 bases and J by 9 bases, with 5 bases of the junction left unmatched. CDR3 DNA: TGTGCCAGCAGCCCAGGACAGGGACTTTCACCCCTCCACTTT. Its translation is CASSPGQGLSPLHF.

The CDR3 nucleotides are TGTGCCAGCAGCTTATTGTTAGACGGATCCTACGAGCAGTACTTC. Its protein product is CASSLLLDGSYEQYF. V gene TRBV11-2 combines with J gene TRBJ2-7; no firm D call. The CDR3 loop spans 15 amino acids. Trimming took 2 bases from V and 1 from J, leaving 12 bases between them. CDR1 and CDR2 (germline): SGHAT, FQNNGV. Complete variable domain (other parts from reference TRBV11-2 and TRBJ2-7): EAGVAQSPRYKIIEKRQSVAFWCNPISGHATLYWYQQILGQGPKLLIQFQNNGVVDDSQLPKDRFSAERLKGVDSTLKIQPAKLEDSAVYLCASSLLLDGSYEQYFGPGTRLTVT.

V gene TRBV7-8 combines with J gene TRBJ1-1, with D tentatively TRBD1 (6 bases). The CDR3 is 15 residues long. V lost 1 base and J 0 bases, leaving 9 bases between the germline ends. Germline-derived CDR1 and CDR2 are SGHVS and FQNEAQ. Written as DNA, the CDR3 is TGTGCCAGCAGCTTAGAGGGGGGGATGAACACTGAAGCTTTCTTT. Translating it yields CASSLEGGMNTEAFF.

This clone was observed once. This sequence joins TRBV24-1 and TRBJ2-3, with D uncertain. CDR3 length: 12 residues. V lost 4 bases and J 6 bases, leaving 7 bases between the germline ends. Germline V lookup: CDR1 KGHDR, CDR2 SFDVKD. The CDR3 region is CATSDPLDTQYF. Written as DNA, the CDR3 is TGTGCCACCAGTGACCCCCTGGATACGCAGTATTTT.

The V gene is TRBV27, the J gene TRBJ2-7, with 11 bases matching TRBD1. Germline CDR1 and CDR2: MNHEY and SMNVEV (reference sequence). This CDR3 is built from 14 residues. J gave up 2 bases and V 3 bases, and 0 bases lay outside the gene matches. The CDR3 region has the DNA TGTGCCAGCAGTTTGGACAGGGGGCCCTACGAGCAGTACTTC. It encodes CASSLDRGPYEQYF.

This chain links TRBV10-2 with TRBJ2-7; weak D call: TRBD1 (6 bases). The CDR3 is 14 residues long. Germline CDR1 reads WSHSY; CDR2 reads SAAADI. V lost 2 bases to trimming and J lost 5 bases, with 13 bases between them. CDR3 in amino acids: CASSEQGFLNEQYF. CDR3 DNA sequence: TGCGCCAGCAGTGAGCAGGGGTTCCTGAACGAGCAGTACTTC.

The rearrangement uses TRBV11-2 and TRBJ2-7; maybe TRBD1 (7 bases). V was shortened by 3 bases and J by 5 bases, with 17 bases between the two germline ends. CDR3 length: 15 residues. The germline gives CDR1 SGHAT, CDR2 FQNNGV. CDR3 amino acids: CASSFVTRGANEQYF. CDR3 nucleotides: TGTGCCAGCAGCTTCGTCACCAGGGGGGCCAACGAGCAGTACTTC.

The chain is built from TRBV2 and TRBJ1-2; no reliable D call. The CDR3 length is 14 residues. V lost 4 bases and J 6 bases, leaving 15 bases between the germline ends. Germline loops: CDR1 SNHLY, CDR2 FYNNEI. This CDR3 is CASSGGRKINGYTF. Written as DNA, the CDR3 is TGTGCCAGCAGTGGAGGCAGGAAAATCAATGGCTACACCTTC. Drawing the rest from reference TRBV2 and TRBJ1-2, the complete variable domain is EPEVTQTPSHQVTQMGQEVILRCVPISNHLYFYWYRQILGQKVEFLVSFYNNEISEKSEIFDDQFSVERPDGSNFTLKIRSTKLEDSAMYFCASSGGRKINGYTFGSGTRLTVV.

The chain employs TRBV4-1 and TRBJ2-5; TRBD1 matches at 7 bases. Germline assignment: CDR1 MGHRA and CDR2 YSYEKL. V lost 5 bases and J lost 4; bases outside the gene matches: 4. The length of the CDR3 is 13 residues. The CDR3 nucleotides read TGCGCCAGCAGCAAACAGGGGAGAGAGACCCAGTACTTC. Translation: CASSKQGRETQYF.

This chain connects TRBV28 to TRBJ2-5, with a weak D call TRBD2 (6 bases). Trimming removed 3 bases at V and 1 base at J, with 12 bases between. The germline gives CDR1 MDHEN, CDR2 SYDVKM. The CDR3 is 15 amino acids. The DNA for the CDR3 is TGTGCCAGCAGTTTTGGAGGGGACCTCCAAGAGACCCAGTACTTC. Translating it yields CASSFGGDLQETQYF.

This clone was seen a handful of times. The CDR3 bases are TGTGCCACCAGTGTCGATGGTAATGAGCAGTTCTTC. This codes for CATSVDGNEQFF. The chain links TRBV24-1 to TRBJ2-1, with D uncertain. Trimming stripped 5 bases from V and 7 bases from J, with 8 bases between. The CDR3 runs to 12 residues. Germline V lookup: CDR1 KGHDR, CDR2 SFDVKD.

The V call is TRBV7-7, the J call TRBJ2-1, with D hard to call. V lost 1 base to trimming and J lost 6 bases, with 10 bases between them. The CDR3 has 14 residues. Germline V gene data show CDR1 as SSHAT and CDR2 as FNYEAQ (reference sequence). The CDR3 protein is CASSLGMASNEQFF. DNA of the CDR3: TGTGCCAGCAGCTTAGGTATGGCTAGCAATGAGCAGTTCTTC.

Here the CDR3 reads CASSPGDTGELFF. DNA for the CDR3: TGTGCCAGCAGCCCTGGGGACACCGGGGAGCTGTTTTTT. The chain has TRBV4-2 and TRBJ2-2, with D unresolved. CDR1 and CDR2 from the germline V gene are LGHNA and YNFKEQ. V lost 4 bases, J lost 3 bases, and 6 bases lay in between. The CDR3 runs 13 residues.

The genes are TRBV9 and TRBJ2-7, with 9 bases lining up with TRBD1. Germline loops: CDR1 SGDLS, CDR2 YYNGEE. The trim removed 0 bases at V and 6 bases at J, leaving 1 base unmatched. This CDR3 region has 13 residues. CDR3 nucleotide sequence: TGTGCCAGCAGCGTAGGACAGGGGGGCGAGCAGTACTTC. This gives the protein CASSVGQGGEQYF.

The CDR3 here is CASSEETPNGYTF. The CDR3 DNA is TGTGCCAGCAGTGAAGAAACCCCCAATGGCTACACCTTC. The V gene is TRBV6-1, the J gene TRBJ1-2; D is unresolved. The germline V and J ends were trimmed by 1 base and 6 bases, with 9 bases remaining between them. The CDR3 consists of 13 residues. Germline-derived CDR1 and CDR2 are MNHNS and SASEGT.

The chain joins TRBV7-8 to TRBJ2-7; no clear D. Germline-derived CDR1 and CDR2 are SGHVS and FQNEAQ. The CDR3 has 14 residues. The germline V and J ends were trimmed by 6 bases and 0 bases, with 12 bases remaining between them. DNA for the CDR3: TGTGCCAGCAGTTTTGCGGTGAGCTCCTACGAGCAGTACTTC. This sequence encodes CASSFAVSSYEQYF.